This entry describes one T cell receptor beta chain. The sample comes from a study of control samples from healthy donors and cancer patients. Using immunoSEQ multiplex PCR, the repertoire was profiled, and TCRdb retains in-frame clones only, with some absent. The data hold tens of thousands of clones, with more than 85% observed a single time. This TCR was recovered from a woman between 35 and 50 years old with head and neck cancer. Specimen: PBMCs.

CDR3 nucleotides: TGTGCCAGCCGTATAAGCTCCTACGAGCAGTACTTC. Translation gives CASRISSYEQYF. The V and J genes are TRBV2 and TRBJ2-7; no reliable D call. The CDR3 length is 12 residues. CDR1 is SNHLY, CDR2 FYNNEI, per germline. V was shortened by 8 bases and J by 0 bases, with 8 bases between the two germline ends. The full variable domain, in which reference TRBV2 and TRBJ2-7 provide the parts outside the CDR3, is EPEVTQTPSHQVTQMGQEVILRCVPISNHLYFYWYRQILGQKVEFLVSFYNNEISEKSEIFDDQFSVERPDGSNFTLKIRSTKLEDSAMYFCASRISSYEQYFGPGTRLTVT.